One sample yielded the 17 T cell receptor beta chains listed below, sequenced in a study of blood T cell repertoires in COVID-19. Profiling relied on immunoSEQ multiplex PCR, and the TCRdb table lists in-frame clones only, not all of them. The sample lists around 250,000 clones, just over 85% occurring once. Sequencing used peripheral blood. These receptors were collected from a man in his thirties or forties who had recovered from COVID-19.

The chain uses TRBV20-1 and TRBJ1-3; D ambiguous. This CDR3 spans 11 amino acids. Germline V gene data show CDR1 as DFQATT and CDR2 as SNEGSKA (reference sequence). Trimming pared 6 bases from V and 8 bases from J, leaving 11 bases between. Here the CDR3 reads CSARREHTIYF. For the CDR3, the DNA is TGCAGTGCCCGGAGGGAGCACACCATATATTTT.

V gene TRBV6-5 combines with J gene TRBJ2-7, with 7 nucleotides matching TRBD2. Germline V gene data show CDR1 as MNHEY and CDR2 as SVGAGI. V lost 2 bases, J lost 2 bases, and 3 bases stayed unmatched. The CDR3 contains 14 residues. CDR3 in DNA: TGTGCCAGCAGTTACGGGGGGGGGACCTACGAGCAGTACTTC. Protein product: CASSYGGGTYEQYF.

This chain connects TRBV19 to TRBJ1-6, with no clear D. CDR3 length: 15 amino acids. Trimming removed 5 bases from V and 5 bases from J, with 13 bases in between. Germline values: CDR1 LNHDA, CDR2 SQIVND (reference sequence). In DNA form, the CDR3 reads TGTGCCAGTAGTGGAGCGGGAGGTCATAATTCACCCCTCCACTTT. Its translation: CASSGAGGHNSPLHF. Together with reference TRBV19 and TRBJ1-6, the CDR3 gives the full variable domain: DGGITQSPKYLFRKEGQNVTLSCEQNLNHDAMYWYRQDPGQGLRLIYYSQIVNDFQKGDIAEGYSVSREKKESFPLTVTSAQKNPTAFYLCASSGAGGHNSPLHFGNGTRLTVT.

V gene TRBV14 combines with J gene TRBJ2-3; the D gene is possibly TRBD1 (5 bases). The CDR3 sequence is 14 residues long. V dropped 3 bases and J dropped 2 bases, with 9 bases sitting between them. Germline-derived CDR1 and CDR2 are SGHDN and FVKESK. The CDR3 sequence is CASSHQGFTDTQYF. The CDR3 nucleotides are TGTGCCAGCAGCCATCAGGGTTTCACAGATACGCAGTATTTT.

This clone showed up just once. This sequence joins TRBV19 and TRBJ1-5; TRBD1 agrees at 11 bases. The CDR3 is made up of 15 amino acids. CDR1 and CDR2 from the germline V gene are LNHDA and SQIVND (reference sequence). V lost 5 bases, J lost 9 bases, and 9 bases stayed unmatched. CDR3 DNA sequence: TGTGCCAGTAGTCCCCAGGGACAGGGGGGGTGGCCCCAGCATTTT. It specifies CASSPQGQGGWPQHF. Supplemented by reference TRBV19 and TRBJ1-5, the full variable domain reads DGGITQSPKYLFRKEGQNVTLSCEQNLNHDAMYWYRQDPGQGLRLIYYSQIVNDFQKGDIAEGYSVSREKKESFPLTVTSAQKNPTAFYLCASSPQGQGGWPQHFGDGTRLSIL.

V and J are TRBV4-3 and TRBJ1-1; TRBD1 is a possible D gene (6 bases). The V end lost 1 base, the J end lost 5 bases, and 14 bases lay between the germline ends. The CDR3 sequence is 15 residues long. Germline values: CDR1 LGHNA, CDR2 YSLEER. CDR3 sequence reads: CASSQAEGGETEAFF. As DNA, the CDR3 is TGCGCCAGCAGCCAAGCCGAGGGGGGGGAGACTGAAGCTTTCTTT.

V gene TRBV7-9 combines with J gene TRBJ2-3; 9 bases agree with TRBD2. The germline V gene encodes CDR1 SEHNR and CDR2 FQNEAQ (reference sequence). Trimming removed 5 bases from V and 2 bases from J; junction bases left unmatched: 23. The CDR3 is 21 amino acids. The CDR3 DNA follows: TGTGCCAGCAGCCGGGGTCCAGGACAGATACTTAGCGGGGGCCTCACAGATACGCAGTATTTT. Residues: CASSRGPGQILSGGLTDTQYF.

V gene TRBV19 combines with J gene TRBJ2-7; tentatively, D is TRBD1 (5 bases). V was pared by 5 bases and J by 0 bases, with 14 bases between. The CDR3 extends over 15 amino acids. From germline, CDR1 is LNHDA and CDR2 SQIVND (reference sequence). The CDR3 here is CASSPLGAFSYEQYF. CDR3 in DNA: TGTGCCAGTAGTCCCCTAGGGGCCTTCTCCTACGAGCAGTACTTC.

The chain couples TRBV19 to TRBJ1-5, with D unresolved. Germline V gene lookup returns CDR1 LNHDA and CDR2 SQIVND (reference sequence). V lost 4 bases and J lost 1, with 8 bases in between. The CDR3 is 14 amino acids. CDR3 bases: TGTGCCAGTAGTAAGACGGGGAGCAATCAGCCCCAGCATTTT. It is translated as CASSKTGSNQPQHF. Using reference TRBV19 and TRBJ1-5 for the parts outside the CDR3, the full variable domain is DGGITQSPKYLFRKEGQNVTLSCEQNLNHDAMYWYRQDPGQGLRLIYYSQIVNDFQKGDIAEGYSVSREKKESFPLTVTSAQKNPTAFYLCASSKTGSNQPQHFGDGTRLSIL.

The gene calls are TRBV4-3 and TRBJ1-6; TRBD1 agrees at 7 bases. J was trimmed by 7 bases and V by 4 bases; bases with no gene match: 22. This CDR3 region has 20 residues. Per germline, CDR1 LGHNA and CDR2 YSLEER. The chain's CDR3 is CASSPADRAEVLGENSPLHF. CDR3 coding DNA: TGCGCCAGCAGCCCCGCCGACAGGGCTGAGGTATTAGGGGAGAATTCACCCCTCCACTTT.

The CDR3 is CSVEDGVLYGYTF. CDR3 in DNA: TGCAGCGTTGAAGACGGGGTACTCTATGGCTACACCTTC. The chain has TRBV29-1 and TRBJ1-2; D gene ambiguous. The germline V gene has CDR1 SQVTM and CDR2 ANQGSEA. The ends were cut back, 0 bases at V and 4 bases at J, with 9 bases in the middle. The CDR3 contains 13 residues. Filled out from reference TRBV29-1 and TRBJ1-2, the complete variable domain reads SAVISQKPSRDICQRGTSLTIQCQVDSQVTMMFWYRQQPGQSLTLIATANQGSEATYESGFVIDKFPISRPNLTFSTLTVSNMSPEDSSIYLCSVEDGVLYGYTFGSGTRLTVV.

The V and J genes are TRBV12-3 or TRBV12-4 and TRBJ2-7, with 8 bases matching TRBD2. Losses at the gene ends were 5 bases for V and 7 bases for J; bases not matched to a gene: 7. The CDR3 extends over 13 amino acids. The CDR3 sequence is CASSPGTRREQYF. The CDR3 region has the DNA TGTGCCAGCAGTCCCGGGACTAGGAGGGAGCAGTACTTC.

The chain uses TRBV3-1 (or the pseudogene TRBV3-2) and TRBJ2-2; maybe TRBD2 (6 bases). This CDR3 spans 19 amino acids. CDR1 is LGHDT, CDR2 YNNKEL, per germline (reference sequence). Trimming removed 1 base from V and 2 bases from J, with 20 bases in between. The CDR3 reads CASSQVGFGRGGNTGELFF. CDR3 nucleotides: TGTGCCAGCAGCCAAGTTGGGTTTGGGCGGGGCGGTAACACCGGGGAGCTGTTTTTT.

The chain links TRBV5-1 to TRBJ1-2; D might be TRBD1 (6 bases). Deletions cut 4 bases from V and 2 bases from J, with 15 bases between. Germline V lookup: CDR1 SGHRS, CDR2 YFSETQ. The CDR3 contains 15 residues. DNA of the CDR3: TGCGCCAGCAGCCTCCAGGCGACAGGAAACTATGGCTACACCTTC. It encodes CASSLQATGNYGYTF.

The chain combines TRBV19 with TRBJ2-5, with D possibly matching TRBD2 (5 bases). CDR3 size: 16 residues. Per germline, CDR1 LNHDA and CDR2 SQIVND (reference sequence). V was pared by 0 bases and J by 5 bases, with 16 bases between. As DNA, the CDR3 is TGTGCCAGTAGTATAGATTGGTCTAGAGGGCGCGAGACCCAGTACTTC. It codes for CASSIDWSRGRETQYF.

In its sample, this clone was seen a few times. V usage is TRBV6-4 and J usage is TRBJ2-2, with D maybe TRBD1 (6 bases). Trimming shortened V by 2 bases and J by 8 bases, and 12 bases separated the two germline ends. This CDR3 is built from 14 residues. Looked up from germline, CDR1 is MRHNA and CDR2 is SNTAGT. The CDR3 sequence is CASSDTQQGGELFF. CDR3 sequence (DNA): TGTGCCAGCAGTGACACCCAACAGGGAGGGGAGCTGTTTTTT.

This chain connects TRBV5-4 to TRBJ1-2; 10 bases fit TRBD1. The CDR3 covers 17 residues. The trim removed 4 bases at V and 7 bases at J, leaving 16 bases unmatched. CDR1 is SGHNT, CDR2 YYREEE, per germline (reference sequence). In nucleotides, the CDR3 is TGTGCCAGCAGCGCACCGACTCGACAGGGGGCCCACGGTGGCTACACCTTC. Translated: CASSAPTRQGAHGGYTF.